Here is one T cell receptor beta chain with its context. This clone showed up just once. It has no known antigen specificity. Nothing much larger sits one base from this clone, and base qualities are not available. This sample was taken from a study of T cell changes during pregnancy in multiple sclerosis (dated 2019 in TCRdb). A note on the overall study: Changes in the T cell repertoire over the course of pregnancy were examined in this study in women with multiple sclerosis.

Library preparation was by the immunoSEQ multiplex PCR assay. Held by TCRdb, this immuneACCESS table contains in-frame sequences only and omits some clones. Under half of the omission traces to an unresolved V gene where checked; the cause of the rest is unknown. The sample includes around 130,000 clones, with 90% to 98% observed a single time. In total, the top ten clones hold over 0.35% of the sample. This clonotype was obtained from a female donor with multiple sclerosis, enrolled in a pregnancy study. Sequences were derived from peripheral blood, sampled after pregnancy.

CDR3 protein: CASSQDRTFPGNTGELFF. The DNA is as follows: TGCGCCAGCAGCCAAGATCGAACTTTCCCGGGAAACACCGGGGAGCTGTTTTTT. This chain joins TRBV4-3 to TRBJ2-2; the D gene is perhaps TRBD2, on 5 matching bases. V gives up 0 bases and J gives up 2 bases, and the segment between their germline ends measures 16 bases. From the germline V gene, CDR1 is LGHNA and CDR2 is YSLEER. The CDR3 runs 18 residues from the cysteine to the phenylalanine. Left in the record is the CDR3 DNA by itself, 54 bases read in frame from the first base.